The 28 T cell receptor beta chains below were found in one sample sequenced in a study of blood T cell repertoires in COVID-19. Sequenced by immunoSEQ multiplex PCR; TCRdb stores in-frame clones only, minus some. The sample shows roughly 180,000 clones, roughly 80% of them seen only once. Sequencing used PBMCs or T cells enriched from blood (not recorded which). These receptors all stem from a man between 35 and 55 years old who had recovered from COVID-19.

In this sample, this clone turned up a few times. This rearrangement joins TRBV25-1 to TRBJ2-3; TRBD2 aligns across 14 bases. Germline CDR1 is MGHDK and CDR2 is SYGVNS. The length of the CDR3 is 16 residues. Germline trimming cut 7 bases from V and 4 bases from J; bases unmatched to any gene: 7. CDR3 sequence reads: CASTPGTSGRADTQYF. CDR3 DNA sequence: TGTGCCAGCACCCCCGGGACTAGCGGGAGAGCAGATACGCAGTATTTT.

The rearrangement joins TRBV28 to TRBJ2-1, with TRBD2 matching 8 bases. The V gene end was trimmed by 8 bases and the J gene end by 4 bases; junction bases not matched to a gene: 7. Germline assignment: CDR1 MDHEN and CDR2 SYDVKM. The CDR3 is 14 residues long. The CDR3 sequence is CASGVAGPYNEQFF. CDR3 in DNA: TGTGCCAGCGGGGTAGCGGGGCCGTACAATGAGCAGTTCTTC.

This chain joins TRBV3-1 (or the pseudogene TRBV3-2) and TRBJ1-1; D gene unclear. The germline gives CDR1 LGHDT, CDR2 YNNKEL (reference sequence). Trimming shortened V by 2 bases and J by 4 bases, and 11 bases separated the two germline ends. This CDR3 region has 14 residues. The CDR3 is CASSQPGQSTEAFF. As DNA, the CDR3 is TGTGCCAGCAGCCAACCTGGCCAGTCCACTGAAGCTTTCTTT.

The rearrangement joins TRBV3-1 (or the pseudogene TRBV3-2) to TRBJ2-3; 11 bases agree with TRBD2. V dropped 4 bases and J dropped 8; count of bases not matched to a gene: 8. The CDR3 runs 15 residues. CDR1 and CDR2 from the germline V gene are LGHDT and YNNKEL (reference sequence). The CDR3 nucleotides read TGTGCCAGCAGCCTAGAGGTACTAGCGGGAGCTACGCAGTATTTT. It yields the protein CASSLEVLAGATQYF.

In this sample, this clone turned up a few times. The chain recombines TRBV4-3 with TRBJ1-6; D possibly corresponds to TRBD1 (5 bases). CDR3 length: 16 amino acids. Trimming cost V 0 bases and J 10 bases, with 16 bases left between them. Germline V gives CDR1 LGHNA, CDR2 YSLEER. The CDR3 spells CASSQDVQGRYSPLHF. The DNA of the CDR3 is TGCGCCAGCAGCCAAGATGTTCAGGGTCGATACTCACCCCTCCACTTT.

This clone was counted a few times. The chain recombines TRBV3-1 (or the pseudogene TRBV3-2) with TRBJ1-1, with a weak D call TRBD1 (5 bases). This CDR3 is built from 15 residues. The V gene's germline CDR1 is LGHDT and CDR2 YNNKEL (reference sequence). Trimming took off 4 bases at V and 5 bases at J, with 17 bases between the two ends. CDR3 nucleotide sequence: TGTGCCAGCAGCCCCCGGCGGGGGGGACGGACTGAAGCTTTCTTT. It yields the protein CASSPRRGGRTEAFF.

The chain joins TRBV4-1 to TRBJ2-1; TRBD1 aligns across 8 bases. Germline loops: CDR1 MGHRA, CDR2 YSYEKL. CDR3 size: 17 residues. V gave up 0 bases and J gave up 9 bases; unmatched junction bases: 13. The CDR3 protein is CASSQDRTGQGKSEQFF. CDR3 sequence (DNA): TGCGCCAGCAGCCAAGATCGGACAGGACAGGGTAAGAGTGAGCAGTTCTTC.

This clone showed up just a few times. The V gene is TRBV6-2 or TRBV6-3, the J gene TRBJ1-2; 7 bases line up with TRBD1. The length of the CDR3 is 14 residues. Germline V CDR1 and CDR2: MNHEY, SVGEGT. V gave up 2 bases and J gave up 4 bases; unmatched junction bases: 4. CDR3 coding DNA: TGTGCCAGCAGTTACAGGGACAGCATCTATGGCTACACCTTC. It yields the protein CASSYRDSIYGYTF.

The chain is built from TRBV18 and TRBJ2-3, with TRBD2 identical over 9 bases. Germline V gene lookup returns CDR1 KGHSH and CDR2 LQKENI. The ends lost 8 bases at V and 2 bases at J; junction bases unmatched: 11. CDR3 length equals 16 residues. CDR3: CASAQGLAGTTDTQYF. Here the CDR3 DNA reads TGTGCCAGCGCACAGGGCCTAGCGGGGACCACAGATACGCAGTATTTT. Filled out from reference TRBV18 and TRBJ2-3, the complete variable domain reads NAGVMQNPRHLVRRRGQEARLRCSPMKGHSHVYWYRQLPEEGLKFMVYLQKENIIDESGMPKERFSAEFPKEGPSILRIQQVVRGDSAAYFCASAQGLAGTTDTQYFGPGTRLTVL.

Here the CDR3 reads CASSLAGTGNTEAFF. The CDR3 nucleotides read TGTGCCAGCAGCTTAGCGGGGACAGGGAACACTGAAGCTTTCTTT. This chain links TRBV7-2 with TRBJ1-1; TRBD1 aligns across 8 bases. CDR1 SGHTA and CDR2 FQGNSA come from the germline V gene. The CDR3 length is 15 residues. The V and J ends lost 0 bases and 1 base, in that order; junction bases with no gene match: 1.

This clone was seen more than once but under ten times. This rearrangement joins TRBV5-4 to TRBJ1-2; TRBD1 matches at 7 bases. From germline, CDR1 is SGHNT and CDR2 YYREEE (reference sequence). V lost 0 bases to trimming and J lost 0 bases; unmatched junction nucleotides: 2. The CDR3 contains 15 residues. This CDR3 is CASSLGGTANYGYTF. The CDR3 DNA follows: TGTGCCAGCAGCTTGGGAGGGACAGCTAACTATGGCTACACCTTC.

The chain uses TRBV19 and TRBJ2-3; D not certain. Germline V gene data show CDR1 as LNHDA and CDR2 as SQIVND (reference sequence). The V end was cut by 4 bases, the J end by 12 bases, with 11 bases between. The CDR3 loop spans 11 amino acids. The CDR3 bases are TGTGCCAGTAGTAGCTCCGGGTCTCAGTATTTT. It is translated as CASSSSGSQYF.

CDR3 bases: TGCGCCAGCAGTCCGGGGACAGGTTCCACAGATACGCAGTATTTT. Protein sequence: CASSPGTGSTDTQYF. The chain uses TRBV10-1 and TRBJ2-3; 8 nucleotides align to TRBD1. CDR3 length: 15 amino acids. In germline, CDR1 is WNHNN, CDR2 SYGVQD (reference sequence). V trimming: 5 bases; J trimming: 2 bases; junction bases outside the gene matches: 6.

The chain couples TRBV4-3 to TRBJ1-1; the D gene is possibly TRBD1 (5 bases). Trimming took off 3 bases at V and 1 base at J, with 12 bases between the two ends. The CDR3 contains 15 residues. Germline CDR1 and CDR2: LGHNA and YSLEER. The DNA for the CDR3 is TGCGCCAGCAGCCACAGGGATATGGGGAACACTGAAGCTTTCTTT. This translates into CASSHRDMGNTEAFF.

This clone came up a few times. V is TRBV6-2 or TRBV6-3 and J is TRBJ1-1; D gene ambiguous. Trimming cost V 3 bases and J 0 bases, with 14 bases left between them. Germline V CDR1 and CDR2: MNHEY, SVGEGT. This CDR3 has 16 amino acids. In nucleotides, the CDR3 is TGTGCCAGCAGTTATATTATCGGGGTGGTGAACACTGAAGCTTTCTTT. It translates to CASSYIIGVVNTEAFF.

The chain has TRBV12-3 or TRBV12-4 and TRBJ2-5, with a possible D match to TRBD2 (5 bases). CDR3 size: 13 residues. The V end lost 6 bases, the J end lost 1 base, and 9 bases lay between the germline ends. The CDR3 spells CASSLGAQETQYF. In DNA, the CDR3 is TGTGCCAGCAGCCTGGGAGCCCAAGAGACCCAGTACTTC.

This clone was observed a single time. This chain links TRBV24-1 with TRBJ1-5; maybe TRBD1 (6 bases). The CDR3 is made up of 17 amino acids. V was clipped by 4 bases and J by 4 bases, with 19 bases between them. Germline CDR1 is KGHDR and CDR2 is SFDVKD. This CDR3 is CATSEGGGAVLNQPQHF. CDR3 bases: TGTGCCACCAGTGAAGGGGGGGGCGCGGTTCTTAATCAGCCCCAGCATTTT.

The chain uses TRBV27 and TRBJ1-3; D uncertain. The V and J ends lost 3 bases and 4 bases respectively, with 19 bases between them. In germline, CDR1 is MNHEY, CDR2 SMNVEV (reference sequence). This CDR3 is 17 amino acids long. CDR3 DNA: TGTGCCAGCAGTTTTCCCCGACACTCTCTTTCCGGAAACACCATATATTTT. This sequence encodes CASSFPRHSLSGNTIYF.

The chain recombines TRBV7-9 with TRBJ1-1; a possible D gene is TRBD1 (6 bases). V was clipped by 0 bases and J by 6 bases, with 11 bases between them. CDR3 size: 14 residues. From germline, CDR1 is SEHNR and CDR2 FQNEAQ (reference sequence). The DNA of the CDR3 is TGTGCCAGCAGCTTAGCCGACAGGATCGCTGAAGCTTTCTTT. Translation gives CASSLADRIAEAFF.

The rearrangement joins TRBV3-1 (or the pseudogene TRBV3-2) to TRBJ2-2; no definite D call. CDR3 length: 15 residues. Germline assignment: CDR1 LGHDT and CDR2 YNNKEL (reference sequence). Trimming took 4 bases from V and 0 from J, leaving 9 bases between them. Here the CDR3 DNA reads TGTGCCAGCAGCCGAATTCCGGCGAACACCGGGGAGCTGTTTTTT. As protein: CASSRIPANTGELFF.

This clone was detected only once. The chain recombines TRBV19 with TRBJ1-2; tentatively, D is TRBD1 (5 bases). V shed 4 bases and J shed 0 bases, with 18 bases lying between them. Germline CDR1 reads LNHDA; CDR2 reads SQIVND (reference sequence). This CDR3 is built from 17 residues. The CDR3 loop reads CASSTPVGGLANYGYTF. CDR3 in DNA: TGTGCCAGTAGTACCCCCGTGGGGGGGTTGGCTAACTATGGCTACACCTTC.

This clone occurred once. V is TRBV2 and J is TRBJ1-4; TRBD1 agrees at 10 bases. This CDR3 spans 13 amino acids. The germline gives CDR1 SNHLY, CDR2 FYNNEI. V lost 4 bases to trimming and J lost 8 bases; unmatched junction nucleotides: 1. The CDR3: CASSVDRGEKLFF. The CDR3 coding sequence is TGTGCCAGCAGTGTGGACAGGGGGGAAAAACTGTTTTTT. The entire variable domain, with the rest obtained from reference TRBV2 and TRBJ1-4, is as follows: EPEVTQTPSHQVTQMGQEVILRCVPISNHLYFYWYRQILGQKVEFLVSFYNNEISEKSEIFDDQFSVERPDGSNFTLKIRSTKLEDSAMYFCASSVDRGEKLFFGSGTQLSVL.

This chain uses TRBV30 with TRBJ2-6; no clear D. The CDR3 runs 12 residues. Germline V gene lookup returns CDR1 GTSNPN and CDR2 SVGIG (reference sequence). CDR3: CGGYSGANVLTF. CDR3 DNA sequence: TGTGGCGGCTACTCTGGGGCCAACGTCCTGACTTTC.

The CDR3: CASSVQTGQMDTEAFF. The DNA of the CDR3 is TGTGCCAGCAGCGTCCAGACAGGGCAGATGGACACTGAAGCTTTCTTT. The rearrangement joins TRBV3-1 (or the pseudogene TRBV3-2) to TRBJ1-1; 7 nucleotides agree with TRBD1. V dropped 5 bases and J dropped 3; count of bases not matched to a gene: 12. Germline CDR1 is LGHDT and CDR2 is YNNKEL (reference sequence). This CDR3 has 16 amino acids.

The chain employs TRBV2 and TRBJ2-6, with D possibly being TRBD1 (5 bases). This CDR3 has 15 amino acids. Germline CDR1 reads SNHLY; CDR2 reads FYNNEI. V gave up 6 bases and J gave up 1 base, with 10 bases separating them. In DNA form, the CDR3 reads TGTGCCAGCAGGCGACAGATTTCTGGGGCCAACGTCCTGACTTTC. It encodes CASRRQISGANVLTF.

The CDR3 sequence: CASTSTGYNEQFF. The CDR3 bases are TGTGCCAGCACCTCGACGGGCTACAATGAGCAGTTCTTC. The chain uses TRBV7-2 and TRBJ2-1; D gene ambiguous. CDR1 is SGHTA and CDR2 is FQGNSA in the germline V gene. The CDR3 sequence is 13 residues long. Between the trimmed V and J ends, which lost 7 bases and 3 bases, there was a span of 10 bases.

The chain recombines TRBV6-1 with TRBJ2-1, with 8 bases identical to TRBD2. The junction had 5 bases not matched to a gene; V was cut back by 1 base and J by 3 bases. Germline CDR1 is MNHNS and CDR2 is SASEGT. The CDR3 runs 16 residues. CDR3 DNA sequence: TGTGCCAGCAGTGAAGTTGAACTAGCGGTCTACAATGAGCAGTTCTTC. As protein: CASSEVELAVYNEQFF.

This clone showed up just a few times. This chain uses TRBV28 with TRBJ2-2, with 14 bases identical to TRBD2. The CDR3 loop spans 16 amino acids. Germline CDR1 is MDHEN and CDR2 is SYDVKM. Trimming cost V 5 bases and J 5 bases; bases outside gene matches: 4. The CDR3 loop is CASSPGLAGGTGELFF. The CDR3 DNA is TGTGCCAGCAGTCCCGGACTAGCGGGAGGAACCGGGGAGCTGTTTTTT.